Presented here are 8 T cell receptor beta chains from one specimen sequenced in a study of blood T cells in healthy people across ages. Primers used in a second PCR of about 6 to 11 cycles were a sample-barcoded 5' primer and a J-beta primer mix. TCRdb reanalysed the 5' RACE reads using MiXCR and keeps one entry per CDR3 protein. Of around 700,000 distinct CDR3 sequences listed, 25% are singletons. In addition, the sample was reused for a study of T cells of mothers and their children.

Material: blood. The receptors derive from a boy younger than 18 in good health.

The V and J genes are TRBV6-2 or TRBV6-3 and TRBJ2-5, with D unclear. The CDR3 contains 12 residues. The ends were cut back, 7 bases at V and 5 bases at J, with 11 bases in the middle. Looked up from germline, CDR1 is MNHEY and CDR2 is SVGEGT. This CDR3 is CASTDSTETQYF. CDR3 bases: TGTGCCAGCACTGACTCAACGGAGACCCAGTACTTC.

The chain uses TRBV21-1 and TRBJ1-2. TRBV21-1 is a listed pseudogene. CDR3 length: 14 residues. The CDR3 DNA follows: TGTGCCAGCAGCCTACGGCAGGGAGCCTATGGCTACACCTTC. Residues: CASSLRQGAYGYTF.

This clonotype was counted a few times. This chain links TRBV9 with TRBJ2-5; possibly TRBD1 for D (6 bases). The CDR3 is 14 amino acids. Germline CDR1 reads SGDLS; CDR2 reads YYNGEE. V lost 3 bases to trimming and J lost 5 bases, with 14 bases between them. This chain's CDR3 is CASSAQGLLETQYF. DNA of the CDR3: TGTGCCAGCAGCGCCCAGGGGTTATTGGAGACCCAGTACTTC.

Comments on this clonotype: A read error may produce the germline difference seen at one junction end. The chain is built from TRBV4-1 and TRBJ2-7; 7 bases line up with TRBD2. Germline loops: CDR1 MGHRA, CDR2 YSYEKL. The CDR3 covers 14 residues. The CDR3 reads CASSPWTSGDEQYF. CDR3 nucleotides: TGCGCTAGCAGCCCCTGGACTAGTGGAGACGAGCAGTACTTC.

The chain uses TRBV7-2 and TRBJ2-1; D might be TRBD2 (6 bases). This CDR3 is 15 amino acids long. Germline V lookup: CDR1 SGHTA, CDR2 FQGNSA. V lost 5 bases and J lost 0, with 11 bases in between. CDR3 nucleotides: TGTGCCAGCAGCCGCGGGACTTACTCCTACAATGAGCAGTTCTTC. This sequence encodes CASSRGTYSYNEQFF.

The sample holds a few counts of this clonotype. The chain joins TRBV29-1 to TRBJ2-1; 12 bases line up with TRBD2. CDR3 length: 14 residues. V shed 6 bases and J 7 bases; nucleotides not matched to a gene: 7. The germline gives CDR1 SQVTM, CDR2 ANQGSEA. This chain's CDR3 is CSVTSGSPGNEQFF. CDR3 bases: TGCAGCGTGACTAGCGGGAGCCCCGGGAATGAGCAGTTCTTC.

This clonotype was detected only a few times. The V and J genes are TRBV29-1 and TRBJ2-3; 8 positions agree with TRBD2. The length of the CDR3 is 15 residues. Germline CDR1 SQVTM, CDR2 ANQGSEA. The J segment lost 5 bases and the V segment lost 2 bases, leaving 9 bases of the junction unmatched. The chain's CDR3 is CSVERLGTRGDTQYF. CDR3 bases: TGCAGCGTTGAACGTTTGGGGACTAGAGGAGATACGCAGTATTTT.

This sequence joins TRBV28 and TRBJ2-5; 10 nucleotides line up with TRBD2. From germline, CDR1 is MDHEN and CDR2 SYDVKM. J was trimmed by 3 bases and V by 10 bases; bases with no gene match: 11. The length of the CDR3 is 15 residues. CDR3 amino acids: CAIKRTGLAEETQYF. In DNA form, the CDR3 reads TGTGCCATCAAAAGAACCGGACTAGCGGAAGAGACCCAGTACTTC.